This TCR beta chain was captured by sequencing in a study of human T cells and chemical hapten exposure. One entry per CDR3 protein results from TCRdb running MiXCR on the RACE reads. Of tens of thousands of distinct CDR3 sequences listed, 14% were seen once; the top ten hold about 4.9%. This clonotype was counted only a few times. Per germline, CDR1 KGHSH and CDR2 LQKENI. The CDR3 contains 14 residues. Trimming left V 0 bases short and J 0 bases short, with 6 bases between. Regarding time point: pre-sensitization, week 0. Treatment in this sample: therapeutic diphenylcyclopropenone sensitization with weekly scalp DPC. The donor pool consisted of alopecia patients aged 18 to 70 years, considered suitable for DPC.

The sequence was collected from a woman between 50 and 59 years old with alopecia areata. Some clones in this sample may be carry-over from other donors' samples. This sequence joins TRBV18 and TRBJ2-7, with D tentatively TRBD1 (5 bases). The input for sequencing was whole blood, taken in connection with sensitization to the hapten diphenylcyclopropenone (DPC). The CDR3, as DNA: TGTGCCAGCTCACCACCTGGGGCCTCCTACGAGCAGTACTTC. Protein: CASSPPGASYEQYF.